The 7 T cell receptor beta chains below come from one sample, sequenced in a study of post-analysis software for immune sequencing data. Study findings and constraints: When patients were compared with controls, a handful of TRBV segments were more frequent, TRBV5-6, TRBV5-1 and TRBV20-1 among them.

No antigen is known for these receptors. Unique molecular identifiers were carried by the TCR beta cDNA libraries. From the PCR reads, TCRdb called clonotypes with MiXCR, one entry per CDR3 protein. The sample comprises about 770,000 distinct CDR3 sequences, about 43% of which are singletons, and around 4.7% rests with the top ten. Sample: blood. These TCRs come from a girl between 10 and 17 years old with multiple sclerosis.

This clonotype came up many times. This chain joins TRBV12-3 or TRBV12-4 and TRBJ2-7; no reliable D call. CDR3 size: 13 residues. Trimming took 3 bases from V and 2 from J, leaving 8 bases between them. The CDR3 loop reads CASSLGPPYEQYF. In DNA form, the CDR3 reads TGTGCCAGCAGTTTGGGCCCCCCCTACGAGCAGTACTTC.

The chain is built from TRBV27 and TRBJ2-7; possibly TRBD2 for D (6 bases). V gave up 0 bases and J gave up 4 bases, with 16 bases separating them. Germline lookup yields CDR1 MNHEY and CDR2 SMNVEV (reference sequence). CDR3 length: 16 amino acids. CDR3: CASSLSAGEASYEQYF. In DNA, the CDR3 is TGTGCCAGCAGTTTATCGGCCGGGGAGGCAAGTTACGAGCAGTACTTC.

The CDR3 DNA reads as TGCAGCGTTGAAGGGACCTTAGCGGAGACTAGCACAGATACGCAGTATTTT. Its protein is CSVEGTLAETSTDTQYF. The chain joins TRBV29-1 to TRBJ2-3; D is possibly TRBD2 (6 bases). CDR1 SQVTM and CDR2 ANQGSEA come from the germline V gene. This CDR3 is 17 amino acids long. The germline V and J ends were trimmed by 1 base and 0 bases, with 17 bases remaining between them.

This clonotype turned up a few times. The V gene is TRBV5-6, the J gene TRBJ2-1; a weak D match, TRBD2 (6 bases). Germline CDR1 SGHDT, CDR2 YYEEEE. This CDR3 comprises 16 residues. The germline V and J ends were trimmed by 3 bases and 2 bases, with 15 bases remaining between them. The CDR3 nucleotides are TGTGCCAGCAGCTATAGCCCAAGGACTACCTACAATGAGCAGTTCTTC. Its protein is CASSYSPRTTYNEQFF. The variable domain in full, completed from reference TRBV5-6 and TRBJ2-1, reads DAGVTQSPTHLIKTRGQQVTLRCSPKSGHDTVSWYQQALGQGPQFIFQYYEEEERQRGNFPDRFSGHQFPNYSSELNVNALLLGDSALYLCASSYSPRTTYNEQFFGPGTRLTVL.

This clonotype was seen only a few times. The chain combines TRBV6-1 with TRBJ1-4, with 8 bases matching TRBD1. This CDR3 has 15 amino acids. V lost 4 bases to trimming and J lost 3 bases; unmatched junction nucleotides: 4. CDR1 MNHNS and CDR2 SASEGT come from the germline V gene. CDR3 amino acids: CASSGDRSPNEKLFF. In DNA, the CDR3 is TGTGCCAGCAGTGGGGACAGGAGCCCTAATGAAAAACTGTTTTTT.

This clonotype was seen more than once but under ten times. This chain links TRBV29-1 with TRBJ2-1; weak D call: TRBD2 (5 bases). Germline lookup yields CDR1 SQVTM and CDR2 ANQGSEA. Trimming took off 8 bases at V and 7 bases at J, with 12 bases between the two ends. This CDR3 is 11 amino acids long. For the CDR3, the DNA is TGCAGCTCAAGGCGAGGGAATGAGCAGTTCTTC. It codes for CSSRRGNEQFF.

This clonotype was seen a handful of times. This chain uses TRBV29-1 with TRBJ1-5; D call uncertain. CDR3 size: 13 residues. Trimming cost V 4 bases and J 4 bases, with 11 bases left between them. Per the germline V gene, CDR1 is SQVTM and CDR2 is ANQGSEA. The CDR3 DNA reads TGCAGCGTTGCAGGTGACTTTAATCAGCCCCAGCATTTT. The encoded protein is CSVAGDFNQPQHF. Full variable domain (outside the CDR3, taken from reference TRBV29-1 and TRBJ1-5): SAVISQKPSRDICQRGTSLTIQCQVDSQVTMMFWYRQQPGQSLTLIATANQGSEATYESGFVIDKFPISRPNLTFSTLTVSNMSPEDSSIYLCSVAGDFNQPQHFGDGTRLSIL.